The rows below give T cell receptor beta chains drawn from one sample of a study of T cell repertoires in cytomegalovirus infection. MiXCR, run by TCRdb on the reads, gives a single entry per CDR3 protein. Of hundreds of thousands of distinct CDR3 sequences detected, 20% to 25% appear once; the ten largest clones hold roughly 8%. The specimen sequenced was CD8+ T cells from PBMCs. All receptors come from a human donor in good health (CMV status not recorded). Some clones in this sample may be carry-over from other donors' samples. CDR3s include the opening cysteine and the closing phenylalanine or tryptophan. A D gene is named only where the DNA matches it firmly. Clone size appears in some rows only: once, few, many, or a class for an expanded clone.

J gene | clone size | V gene | D gene | CDR3 DNA | CDR3 protein
TRBJ2-1 | many | TRBV7-6 | . | TGTGCCAGCAGCTTAGGAGTCGGTGGGGGGTTCTCCTACAATGAGCAGTTCTTC | CASSLGVGGGFSYNEQFF
TRBJ2-1 | many | TRBV7-9 | TRBD1 | TGTGCCAGCAGCTTCGACAGGGGGAATGAGCAGTTCTTC | CASSFDRGNEQFF
TRBJ1-5 | few | TRBV6-2/TRBV6-3 | . | TGTGCCAGCACCTACGGACAAAACAATCAGCCCCAGCATTTT | CASTYGQNNQPQHF
TRBJ1-1 | many | TRBV7-8 | TRBD1 | TGTGCCAGCAGCTTAGGGGAGATCAGGGGGCGGAGAGCTTTCTTT | CASSLGEIRGRRAFF
TRBJ2-4 | . | TRBV12-3/TRBV12-4 | TRBD1 | TGTGCCAGCAGTTTAGGGACAGGGGGCCTGGCGGTCAAAAACATTCAGTACTTC | CASSLGTGGLAVKNIQYF
TRBJ2-7 | . | TRBV29-1 | TRBD2 | TGCAGCGTCACCCATCGGACTAGCGGGCCCCAAGTCGAGCAGTACTTC | CSVTHRTSGPQVEQYF
TRBJ1-6 | . | TRBV20-1 | . | TGCAGTGCCAGGAGTAGGCTTAGCTATAATTCACCCCTCCACTTT | CSARSRLSYNSPLHF
TRBJ2-5 | many | TRBV7-9 | . | TGTGCCAGCAGCTTAGTCAGCGAGCAAGAGACCCAGTACTTC | CASSLVSEQETQYF
TRBJ2-7 | . | TRBV5-4 | . | TGTGCCAGCAGCTTTGGGGTCCGCGAGCAGTACTTC | CASSFGVREQYF
TRBJ2-6 | few | TRBV7-9 | TRBD1 | TGTGCCAGCAGCGGAGGAGACAGGGGCGGAGGATTCCGCTCTGGGGCCAACGTCCTGACTTTC | CASSGGDRGGGFRSGANVLTF
TRBJ1-2 | few | TRBV4-1 | TRBD1 | TGCGCCAGCAGCCACGCTACAGGGGCTCTTGACTATGGCTACACCTTC | CASSHATGALDYGYTF
TRBJ2-3 | . | TRBV4-1 | TRBD2 | TGTGCCAGCAGCCGCGGACTAGCGGCTAGCACAGATACGCAGTATTTT | CASSRGLAASTDTQYF
TRBJ2-1 | few | TRBV5-6 | . | TGTGCCAGCAGCTCCGGGACTCCTAGCTATGAGCAGTTCTTC | CASSSGTPSYEQFF
TRBJ1-1 | . | TRBV7-9 | . | TGTGCCAGCAGCCCTCAGGGGTTCCCTGAAGCTTTCTTT | CASSPQGFPEAFF
TRBJ2-1 | . | TRBV6-4 | TRBD2 | TGTGCCAGCAGTCGGGAGCGGGATGTCTACAATGAGCAGTTCTTC | CASSRERDVYNEQFF
TRBJ2-3 | few | TRBV5-5 | TRBD1 | TGTGCCAGCAGCTCGCCGAGGGGGCCCGGGGATACGCAGTATTTT | CASSSPRGPGDTQYF
TRBJ1-2 | . | TRBV20-1 | . | TGCAGTGCTAGAGTTACAGACAGCCTGGGTGTCTATGGCTACACCTTC | CSARVTDSLGVYGYTF
TRBJ1-5 | . | TRBV28 | TRBD1 | TGTGCCAGCAGTCTCCAGGGGGAGAGCGTCGATAGCAATCAGCCCCAGCATTTT | CASSLQGESVDSNQPQHF
TRBJ2-3 | . | TRBV24-1 | . | TGTGCCACCAGTGAAGGGTGGACAGATACGCAGTATTTT | CATSEGWTDTQYF
TRBJ2-3 | . | TRBV4-1 | . | TGCGCCAGCAGCCAAGTGGGGGGGCCGGAGGATACGCAGTATTTT | CASSQVGGPEDTQYF
TRBJ2-7 | few | TRBV29-1 | TRBD1 | TGCAGCGTCGCCACCGGGACAGGGGGAAACGAGCAGTACTTC | CSVATGTGGNEQYF
TRBJ2-7 | . | TRBV20-1 | . | TGCAGTGCGTCTCCCGGGGTGGGCACGATCGAGCAGTACTTC | CSASPGVGTIEQYF
TRBJ1-5 | . | TRBV20-1 | . | TGCAGTGCTAGTCCCCTACGGGTAGGCAGCAATCAGCCCCAGCATTTT | CSASPLRVGSNQPQHF
TRBJ1-1 | . | TRBV14 | . | TGTGCCAGCAGCGTGTACAGGGTCATGAACACTGAAGCTTTCTTT | CASSVYRVMNTEAFF
TRBJ1-6 | few | TRBV10-3 | . | TGTGCCATCAATCAGGACTATAATTCACCCCTCCACTTT | CAINQDYNSPLHF
TRBJ2-6 | many | TRBV7-6 | . | TGTGCCAGCAGCACACGGGCTGGGGCCAACGTCCTGACTTTC | CASSTRAGANVLTF
TRBJ1-5 | many | TRBV2 | . | TGTGCCAGCAACGGCCCTCTCGGGAGGGGGGACAATCAGCCCCAGCATTTT | CASNGPLGRGDNQPQHF
TRBJ2-1 | . | TRBV5-1 | . | TGCGCCAGCAGCCCCCAAAGGCCTAGCGATGAGCAGTTCTTC | CASSPQRPSDEQFF
TRBJ2-7 | . | TRBV27 | . | TGTGCCAGCAGTTTACGGGGAATTCTTTACGAGCAGTACTTC | CASSLRGILYEQYF
TRBJ2-3 | few | TRBV28 | TRBD1 | TGTGCCAGCAGTTTATTCAACAGGGGATGGTGGGCAGATACGCAGTATTTT | CASSLFNRGWWADTQYF
TRBJ2-4 | few | TRBV7-3 | TRBD2 | TGTGCCAGCAGCTTGGAGTTTCGACTAGCGGGGGGGAAATTAGCCAAAAACATTCAGTACTTC | CASSLEFRLAGGKLAKNIQYF
TRBJ1-5 | few | TRBV7-2 | TRBD1 | TGTGCCAGCAGACAGACAGGGGGCGGCGGCAATCAGCCCCAGCATTTT | CASRQTGGGGNQPQHF
TRBJ2-2 | . | TRBV4-3 | . | TGCGCCAGCAGCCAAGTTTTTGCGGGGGCATGGTCTGACACCGGGGAGCTGTTTTTT | CASSQVFAGAWSDTGELFF
TRBJ2-2 | few | TRBV6-5 | TRBD2 | TGTGCCAGCAGTTACGAGCGGGGGGCTCCGGGGACCGGGGAGCTGTTTTTT | CASSYERGAPGTGELFF
TRBJ1-2 | . | TRBV29-1 | TRBD1 | TGCAGCGTCGACAGGGCCTATGGCTACACCTTC | CSVDRAYGYTF
TRBJ2-1 | . | TRBV12-3/TRBV12-4 | . | TGTGCCAGCTCTCCTCACCACAATGAGCAGTTCTTC | CASSPHHNEQFF